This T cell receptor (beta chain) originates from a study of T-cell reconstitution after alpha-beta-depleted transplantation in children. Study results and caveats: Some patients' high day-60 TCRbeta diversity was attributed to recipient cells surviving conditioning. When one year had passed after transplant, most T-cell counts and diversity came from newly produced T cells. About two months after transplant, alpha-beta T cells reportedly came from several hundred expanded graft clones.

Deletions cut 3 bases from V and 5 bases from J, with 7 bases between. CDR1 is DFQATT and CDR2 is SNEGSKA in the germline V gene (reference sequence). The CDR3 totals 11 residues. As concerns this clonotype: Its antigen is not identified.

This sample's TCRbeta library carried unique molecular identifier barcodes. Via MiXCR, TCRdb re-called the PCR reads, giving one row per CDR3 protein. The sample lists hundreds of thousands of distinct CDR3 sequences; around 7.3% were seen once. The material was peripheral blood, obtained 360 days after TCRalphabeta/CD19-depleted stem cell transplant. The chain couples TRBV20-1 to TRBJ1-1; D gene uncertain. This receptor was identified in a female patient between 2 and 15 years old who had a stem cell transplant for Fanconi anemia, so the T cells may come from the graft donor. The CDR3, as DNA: TGCAGTGCTAGTAAGGGTACTGAAGCTTTCTTT. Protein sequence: CSASKGTEAFF.